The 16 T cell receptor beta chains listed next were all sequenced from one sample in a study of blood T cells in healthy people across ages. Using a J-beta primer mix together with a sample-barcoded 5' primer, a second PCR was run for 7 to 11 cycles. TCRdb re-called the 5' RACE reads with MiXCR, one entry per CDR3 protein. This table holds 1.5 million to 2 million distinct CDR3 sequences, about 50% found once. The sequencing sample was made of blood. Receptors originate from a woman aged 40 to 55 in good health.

The CDR3 region is CASSVSGGAGTDTQYF. CDR3 coding DNA: TGTGCCAGCAGCGTTTCGGGGGGGGCCGGCACAGATACGCAGTATTTT. The V call is TRBV9, the J call TRBJ2-3, with 8 nucleotides matching TRBD2. The CDR3 runs 16 residues. Germline trimming cut 2 bases from V and 1 base from J; bases unmatched to any gene: 6. Germline V CDR1 and CDR2: SGDLS, YYNGEE.

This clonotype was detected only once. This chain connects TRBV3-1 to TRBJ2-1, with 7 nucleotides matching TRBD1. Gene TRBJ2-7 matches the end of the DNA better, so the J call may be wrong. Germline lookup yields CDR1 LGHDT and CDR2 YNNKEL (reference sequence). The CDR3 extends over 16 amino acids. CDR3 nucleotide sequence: TGTGCCAGCAGCCCCCGACAGGGTGGACTCCAGGGGGAGCAGTACTTC. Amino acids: CASSPRQGGLQGEQYF.

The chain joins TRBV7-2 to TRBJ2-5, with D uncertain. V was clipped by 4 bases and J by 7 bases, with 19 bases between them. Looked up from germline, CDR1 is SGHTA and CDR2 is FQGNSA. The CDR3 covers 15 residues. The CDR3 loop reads CTSSSPGTGPGTQYF. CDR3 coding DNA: TGTACCAGCAGCTCCCCCGGCACGGGCCCAGGGACCCAGTACTTC.

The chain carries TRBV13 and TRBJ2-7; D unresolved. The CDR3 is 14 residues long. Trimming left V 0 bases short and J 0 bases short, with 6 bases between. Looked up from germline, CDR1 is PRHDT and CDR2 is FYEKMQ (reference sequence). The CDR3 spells CASSLGLPSYEQYF. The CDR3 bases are TGTGCCAGCAGCTTAGGGCTGCCCTCCTACGAGCAGTACTTC.

CDR3 protein: CASSLVTGTGGNEQFF. The CDR3 coding sequence is TGTGCCAGCAGTCTAGTAACCGGGACAGGGGGCAATGAGCAGTTCTTC. J is TRBJ2-1 and V is TRBV6-2 or TRBV6-3, with 11 bases aligning to TRBD1. J gave up 6 bases and V 5 bases, and 9 bases lay outside the gene matches. Germline CDR1 is MNHEY and CDR2 is SVGEGT. The CDR3 contains 16 residues.

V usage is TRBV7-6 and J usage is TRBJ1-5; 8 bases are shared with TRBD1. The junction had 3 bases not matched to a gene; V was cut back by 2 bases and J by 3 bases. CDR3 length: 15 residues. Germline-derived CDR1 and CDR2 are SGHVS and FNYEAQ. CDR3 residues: CASSLSTGDNQPQHF. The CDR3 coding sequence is TGTGCCAGCAGCTTATCGACAGGGGACAATCAGCCCCAGCATTTT.

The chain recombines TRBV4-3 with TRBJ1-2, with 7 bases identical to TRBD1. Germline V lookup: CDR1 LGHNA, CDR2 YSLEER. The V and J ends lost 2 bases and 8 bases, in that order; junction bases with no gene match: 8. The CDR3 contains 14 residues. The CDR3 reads CASSQTGVIEGYTF. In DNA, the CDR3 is TGCGCCAGCAGCCAAACAGGGGTCATTGAAGGCTACACCTTC.

CDR3: CASSLGASVATDTQYF. CDR3 nucleotides: TGCGCCAGCAGCTTGGGGGCTAGCGTTGCCACAGATACGCAGTATTTT. The rearrangement uses TRBV5-1 and TRBJ2-3; D possibly corresponds to TRBD2 (6 bases). Trimming took 0 bases from V and 2 from J, leaving 13 bases between them. This CDR3 is 16 amino acids long. Per germline, CDR1 SGHRS and CDR2 YFSETQ.

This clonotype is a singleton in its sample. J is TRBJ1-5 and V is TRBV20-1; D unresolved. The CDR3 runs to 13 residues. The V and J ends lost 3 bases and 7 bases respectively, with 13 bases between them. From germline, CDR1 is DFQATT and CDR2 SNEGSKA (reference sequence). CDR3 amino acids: CSASEVGTQPQHF. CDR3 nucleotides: TGCAGTGCTAGCGAGGTGGGTACACAGCCCCAGCATTTT.

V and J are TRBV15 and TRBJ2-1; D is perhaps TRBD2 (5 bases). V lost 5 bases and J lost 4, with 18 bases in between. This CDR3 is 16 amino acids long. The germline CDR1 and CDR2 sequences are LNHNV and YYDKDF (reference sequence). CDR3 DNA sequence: TGTGCCACCAGCCCGGCCGGGGTGCCACCTTACAATGAGCAGTTCTTC. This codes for CATSPAGVPPYNEQFF.

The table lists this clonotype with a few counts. CDR3 protein: CASSLELAGATGSEQYF. The CDR3 DNA reads TGTGCCAGCAGCTTAGAGCTAGCGGGGGCCACGGGTTCCGAGCAGTACTTC. V and J are TRBV7-2 and TRBJ2-7; 10 positions agree with TRBD2. From germline, CDR1 is SGHTA and CDR2 FQGNSA. The CDR3 has 17 amino acids. Trimming removed 1 base from V and 6 bases from J; junction bases left unmatched: 12.

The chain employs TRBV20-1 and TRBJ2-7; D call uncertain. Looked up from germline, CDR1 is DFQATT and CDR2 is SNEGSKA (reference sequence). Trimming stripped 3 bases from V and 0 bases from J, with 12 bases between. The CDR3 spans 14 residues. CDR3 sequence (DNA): TGCAGTGCTAGTACCCGTCTGGCCTCCTACGAGCAGTACTTC. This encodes CSASTRLASYEQYF.

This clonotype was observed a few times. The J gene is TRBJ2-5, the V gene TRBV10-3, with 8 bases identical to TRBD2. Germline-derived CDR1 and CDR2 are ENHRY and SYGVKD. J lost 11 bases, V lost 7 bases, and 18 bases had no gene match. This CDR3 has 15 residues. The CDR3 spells CAIKDSGAKNNEQYF. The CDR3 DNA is TGTGCCATCAAGGATAGCGGGGCCAAAAACAATGAGCAGTACTTC.

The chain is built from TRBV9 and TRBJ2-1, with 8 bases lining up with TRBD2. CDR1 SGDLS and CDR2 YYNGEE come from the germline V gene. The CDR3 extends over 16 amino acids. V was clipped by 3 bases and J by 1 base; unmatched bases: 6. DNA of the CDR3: TGTGCCAGCAGCGCCTCGGCGGGGGGATCCTACAATGAGCAGTTCTTC. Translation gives CASSASAGGSYNEQFF.

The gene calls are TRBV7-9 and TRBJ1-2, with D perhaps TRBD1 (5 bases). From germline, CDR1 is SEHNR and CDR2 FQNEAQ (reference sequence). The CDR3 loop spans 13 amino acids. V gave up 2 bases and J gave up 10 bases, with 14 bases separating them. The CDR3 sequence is CASSLTTPGHYTF. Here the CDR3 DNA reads TGTGCCAGCAGCTTAACGACACCAGGGCACTACACCTTC.

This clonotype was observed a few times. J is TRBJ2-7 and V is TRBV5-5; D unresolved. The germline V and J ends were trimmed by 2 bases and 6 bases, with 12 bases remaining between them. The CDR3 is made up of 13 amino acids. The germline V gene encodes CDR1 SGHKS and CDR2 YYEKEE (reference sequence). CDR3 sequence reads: CASSFSWVGEQYF. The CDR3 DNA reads TGTGCCAGCAGCTTTAGCTGGGTTGGCGAGCAGTACTTC.